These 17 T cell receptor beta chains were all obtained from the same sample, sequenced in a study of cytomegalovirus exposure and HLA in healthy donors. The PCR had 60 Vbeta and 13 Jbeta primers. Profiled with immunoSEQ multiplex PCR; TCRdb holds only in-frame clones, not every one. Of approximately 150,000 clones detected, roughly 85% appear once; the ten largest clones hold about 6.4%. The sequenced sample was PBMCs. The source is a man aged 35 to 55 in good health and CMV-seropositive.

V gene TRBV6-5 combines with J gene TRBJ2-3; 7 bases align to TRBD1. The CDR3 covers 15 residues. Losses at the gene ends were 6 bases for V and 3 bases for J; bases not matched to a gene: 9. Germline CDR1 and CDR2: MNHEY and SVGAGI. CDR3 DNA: TGTGCCAGCAGGTCCGGGACAGACCATACAGATACGCAGTATTTT. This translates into CASRSGTDHTDTQYF.

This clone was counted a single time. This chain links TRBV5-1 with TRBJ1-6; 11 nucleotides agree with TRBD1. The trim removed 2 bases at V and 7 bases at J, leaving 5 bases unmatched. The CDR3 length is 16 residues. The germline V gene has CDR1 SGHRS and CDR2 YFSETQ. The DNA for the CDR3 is TGCGCCAGCAGCTTATTTCGGACAGGGGGCAATTCACCCCTCCACTTT. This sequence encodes CASSLFRTGGNSPLHF. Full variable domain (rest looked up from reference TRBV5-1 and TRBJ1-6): KAGVTQTPRYLIKTRGQQVTLSCSPISGHRSVSWYQQTPGQGLQFLFEYFSETQRNKGNFPGRFSGRQFSNSRSEMNVSTLELGDSALYLCASSLFRTGGNSPLHFGNGTRLTVT.

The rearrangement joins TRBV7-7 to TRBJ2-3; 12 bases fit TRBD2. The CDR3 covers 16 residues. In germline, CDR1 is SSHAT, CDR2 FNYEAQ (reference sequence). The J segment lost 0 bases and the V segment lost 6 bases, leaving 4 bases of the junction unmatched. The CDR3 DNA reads TGTGCCAGCAGTACCGGGACTAGCGGGAGCACAGATACGCAGTATTTT. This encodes CASSTGTSGSTDTQYF.

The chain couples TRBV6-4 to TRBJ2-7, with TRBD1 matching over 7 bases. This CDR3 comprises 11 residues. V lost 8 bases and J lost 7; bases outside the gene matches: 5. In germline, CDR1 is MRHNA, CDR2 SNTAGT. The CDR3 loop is CASQQGREQYF. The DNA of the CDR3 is TGTGCCAGCCAACAGGGGAGAGAGCAGTACTTC.

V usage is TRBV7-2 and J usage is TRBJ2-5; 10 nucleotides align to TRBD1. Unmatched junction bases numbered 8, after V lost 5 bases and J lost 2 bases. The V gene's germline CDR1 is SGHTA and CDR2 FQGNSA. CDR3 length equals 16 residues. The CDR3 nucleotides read TGTGCCAGCAGCCCAGGGACAGGGGATTTACAAGAGACCCAGTACTTC. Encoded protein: CASSPGTGDLQETQYF. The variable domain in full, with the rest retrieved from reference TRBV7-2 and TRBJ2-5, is GAGVSQSPSNKVTEKGKDVELRCDPISGHTALYWYRQSLGQGLEFLIYFQGNSAPDKSGLPSDRFSAERTGGSVSTLTIQRTQQEDSAVYLCASSPGTGDLQETQYFGPGTRLLVL.

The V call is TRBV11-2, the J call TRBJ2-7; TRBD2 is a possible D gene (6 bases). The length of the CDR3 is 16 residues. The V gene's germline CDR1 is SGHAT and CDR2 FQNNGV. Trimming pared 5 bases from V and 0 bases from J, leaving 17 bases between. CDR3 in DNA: TGTGCCAGCAGCCCCCCCTCGGGACTTCACTCCTACGAGCAGTACTTC. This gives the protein CASSPPSGLHSYEQYF.

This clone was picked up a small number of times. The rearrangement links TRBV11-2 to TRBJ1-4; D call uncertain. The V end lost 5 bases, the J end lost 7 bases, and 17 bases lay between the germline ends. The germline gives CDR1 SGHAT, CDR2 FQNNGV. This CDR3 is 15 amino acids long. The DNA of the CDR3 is TGTGCCAGCAGCCGTGTGCCGCGGGGAGTTGAAAAACTGTTTTTT. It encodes CASSRVPRGVEKLFF.

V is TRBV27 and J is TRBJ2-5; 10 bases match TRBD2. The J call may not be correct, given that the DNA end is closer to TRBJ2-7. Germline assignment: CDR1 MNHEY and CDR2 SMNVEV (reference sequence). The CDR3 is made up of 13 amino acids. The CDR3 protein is CATSGTSEGEQYF. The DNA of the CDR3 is TGTGCCACTTCTGGGACTAGCGAGGGCGAGCAGTACTTC.

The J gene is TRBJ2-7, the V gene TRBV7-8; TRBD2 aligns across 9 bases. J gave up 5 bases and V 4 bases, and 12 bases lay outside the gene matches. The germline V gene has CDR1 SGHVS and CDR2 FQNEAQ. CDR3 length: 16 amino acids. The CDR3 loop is CASSSLGREGRHEQYF. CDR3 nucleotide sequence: TGTGCCAGCAGCTCCCTAGGGCGGGAGGGGCGCCACGAGCAGTACTTC. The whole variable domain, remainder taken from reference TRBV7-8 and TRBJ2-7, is GAGVSQSPRYKVAKRGQDVALRCDPISGHVSLFWYQQALGQGPEFLTYFQNEAQLDKSGLPSDRFFAERPEGSVSTLKIQRTQQEDSAVYLCASSSLGREGRHEQYFGPGTRLTVT.

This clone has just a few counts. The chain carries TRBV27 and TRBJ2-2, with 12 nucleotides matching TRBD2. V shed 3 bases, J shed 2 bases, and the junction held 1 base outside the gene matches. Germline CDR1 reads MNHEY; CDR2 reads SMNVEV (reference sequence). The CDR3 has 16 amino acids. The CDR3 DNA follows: TGTGCCAGCAGTTTTGGACTAGCGGGAAACACCGGGGAGCTGTTTTTT. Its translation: CASSFGLAGNTGELFF.

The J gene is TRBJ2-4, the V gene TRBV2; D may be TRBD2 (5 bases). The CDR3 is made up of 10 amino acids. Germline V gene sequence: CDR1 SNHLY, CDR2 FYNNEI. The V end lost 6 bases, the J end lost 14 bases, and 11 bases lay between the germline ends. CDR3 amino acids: CASRGEREYF. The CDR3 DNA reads TGTGCCAGCAGGGGAGAACGGGAGTACTTC.

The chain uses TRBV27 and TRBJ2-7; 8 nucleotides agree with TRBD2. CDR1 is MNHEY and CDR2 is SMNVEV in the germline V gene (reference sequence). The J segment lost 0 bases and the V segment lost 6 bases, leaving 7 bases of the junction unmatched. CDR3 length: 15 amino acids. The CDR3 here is CASRGSGTPSYEQYF. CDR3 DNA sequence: TGTGCCAGCAGGGGTAGCGGGACCCCCTCCTACGAGCAGTACTTC.

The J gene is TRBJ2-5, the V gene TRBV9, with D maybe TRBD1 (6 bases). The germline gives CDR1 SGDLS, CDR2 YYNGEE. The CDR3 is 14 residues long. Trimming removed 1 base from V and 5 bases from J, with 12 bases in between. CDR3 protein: CASSVQGQSETQYF. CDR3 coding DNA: TGTGCCAGCAGCGTACAGGGGCAATCGGAGACCCAGTACTTC.

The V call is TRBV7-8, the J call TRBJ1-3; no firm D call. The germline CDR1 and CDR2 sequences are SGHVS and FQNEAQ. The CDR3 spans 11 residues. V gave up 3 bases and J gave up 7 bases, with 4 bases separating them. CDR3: CASSFLNTIYF. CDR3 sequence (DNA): TGTGCCAGCAGCTTTCTTAACACCATATATTTT.

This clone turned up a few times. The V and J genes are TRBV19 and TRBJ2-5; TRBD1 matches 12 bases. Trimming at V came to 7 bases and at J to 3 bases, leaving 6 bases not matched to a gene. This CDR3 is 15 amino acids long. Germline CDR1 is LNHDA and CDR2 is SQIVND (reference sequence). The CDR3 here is CASKAGTGGKETQYF. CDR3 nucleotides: TGTGCCAGTAAGGCCGGGACAGGGGGCAAAGAGACCCAGTACTTC.

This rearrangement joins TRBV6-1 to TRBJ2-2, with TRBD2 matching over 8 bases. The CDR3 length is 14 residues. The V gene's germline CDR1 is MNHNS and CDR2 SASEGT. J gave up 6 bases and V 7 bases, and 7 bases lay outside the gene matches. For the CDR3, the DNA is TGTGCCAGCACCGGACTAGCAGGGGCCGGGGAGCTGTTTTTT. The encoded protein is CASTGLAGAGELFF.

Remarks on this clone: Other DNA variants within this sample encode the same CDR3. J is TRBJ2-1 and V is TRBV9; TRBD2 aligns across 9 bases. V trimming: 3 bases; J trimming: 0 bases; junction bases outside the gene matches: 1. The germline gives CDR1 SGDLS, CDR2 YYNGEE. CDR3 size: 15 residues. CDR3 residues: CASSATSGSYNEQFF. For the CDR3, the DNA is TGTGCCAGCAGCGCGACTAGCGGCTCCTACAATGAGCAGTTCTTC.